These 28 T cell receptor beta chains were sequenced from one sample in a study of blood T cell repertoires in COVID-19 (dated by TCRdb to 2020 to 2021). Library method: the immunoSEQ multiplex PCR assay. This immuneACCESS table, as held by TCRdb, lists in-frame sequences with V and J called but not all clones. Of the missing ones, under half trace to an unresolved V gene in checked studies; the others have no known cause. Here the sample has some 11,000 clones; about 85% occur a single time. The ten most abundant clones make up around 24% of the sample. The specimen was peripheral blood. The receptor set was obtained from a man aged 25 to 45 with active or convalescent COVID-19.

The chain employs TRBV27 and TRBJ1-4, with D perhaps TRBD1 (5 bases). The CDR3 is made up of 18 amino acids. Germline-derived CDR1 and CDR2 are MNHEY and SMNVEV (reference sequence). Trimming cost V 6 bases and J 8 bases, with 28 bases left between them. CDR3 sequence (DNA): TGTGCCAGCAGGCGTAAACCCGGGCAGGGAACGTTCCCCGAAAAACTGTTTTTT. Encoded protein: CASRRKPGQGTFPEKLFF.

This rearrangement joins TRBV14 to TRBJ2-3; D is ambiguous. The CDR3 covers 13 residues. The V gene's germline CDR1 is SGHDN and CDR2 FVKESK. The V end lost 6 bases, the J end lost 5 bases, and 12 bases lay between the germline ends. The CDR3 DNA reads as TGTGCCAGCAGGCGATACAGTGAAGATACGCAGTATTTT. Translated: CASRRYSEDTQYF.

The chain is built from TRBV30 and TRBJ2-1; 10 nucleotides line up with TRBD1. Germline V lookup: CDR1 GTSNPN, CDR2 SVGIG (reference sequence). The CDR3 spans 13 residues. V was clipped by 6 bases and J by 9 bases; unmatched bases: 8. CDR3 in amino acids: CACPKTGGSEQFF. The CDR3 region has the DNA TGTGCCTGCCCTAAGACAGGGGGCTCTGAGCAGTTCTTC. Full variable domain (missing parts from reference TRBV30 and TRBJ2-1): SQTIHQWPATLVQPVGSPLSLECTVEGTSNPNLYWYRQAAGRGLQLLFYSVGIGQISSEVPQNLSASRPQDRQFILSSKKLLLSDSGFYLCACPKTGGSEQFFGPGTRLTVL.

The chain employs TRBV6-5 and TRBJ1-5; D gene unclear. The V and J ends lost 8 bases and 7 bases respectively, with 12 bases between them. CDR1 is MNHEY and CDR2 is SVGAGI in the germline V gene. The CDR3 has 12 amino acids. As DNA, the CDR3 is TGTGCCAGCGGGGTGGGCGGGCAGCCCCAGCATTTT. Translation: CASGVGGQPQHF.

This rearrangement joins TRBV2 to TRBJ2-2; D is possibly TRBD1 (6 bases). CDR1 and CDR2 from the germline V gene are SNHLY and FYNNEI. The CDR3 has 15 amino acids. The germline V and J ends were trimmed by 7 bases and 7 bases, with 19 bases remaining between them. The CDR3 protein is CASTEPSGAIGELFF. The CDR3 DNA is TGTGCCAGCACCGAGCCCTCAGGGGCGATCGGGGAGCTGTTTTTT.

V and J are TRBV7-3 and TRBJ2-5; 11 bases match TRBD2. This CDR3 comprises 15 residues. The germline V gene encodes CDR1 SGHTA and CDR2 FQGTGA. After removal of 2 bases from V and 1 base from J, the junction contained 0 bases not matched to a gene. CDR3 sequence reads: CASSLGTSGQETQYF. The DNA for the CDR3 is TGTGCCAGCAGCTTAGGGACTAGCGGCCAAGAGACCCAGTACTTC.

V and J are TRBV29-1 and TRBJ2-5; 7 bases fit TRBD2. The germline gives CDR1 SQVTM, CDR2 ANQGSEA. This CDR3 is 15 amino acids long. Germline trimming cut 6 bases from V and 1 base from J; bases unmatched to any gene: 11. CDR3 protein: CSVKRLAQPQETQYF. CDR3 in DNA: TGCAGCGTCAAAAGACTAGCCCAGCCCCAAGAGACCCAGTACTTC.

This clone appeared once. This chain joins TRBV3-1 (or the pseudogene TRBV3-2) and TRBJ1-1, with 10 nucleotides matching TRBD1. Germline V gene data show CDR1 as LGHDT and CDR2 as YNNKEL (reference sequence). Trimming took 8 bases from V and 1 from J; bases not matched to a gene: 1. The CDR3 is made up of 13 amino acids. Written as DNA, the CDR3 is TGTGCCAGCGACAGGGGGCAGAACACTGAAGCTTTCTTT. Translating gives CASDRGQNTEAFF.

This sequence joins TRBV5-1 and TRBJ1-1; D gene unclear. This CDR3 has 12 amino acids. CDR1 and CDR2 (germline): SGHRS, YFSETQ. Deletions cut 3 bases from V and 0 bases from J, with 3 bases between. CDR3 in DNA: TGCGCCAGCAGCTCAATGAACACTGAAGCTTTCTTT. Translated: CASSSMNTEAFF.

This rearrangement joins TRBV7-9 to TRBJ1-3, with no clear D. CDR1 and CDR2 from the germline V gene are SEHNR and FQNEAQ (reference sequence). The V end was cut by 2 bases, the J end by 0 bases, with 14 bases between. The length of the CDR3 is 17 residues. In DNA form, the CDR3 reads TGTGCCAGCAGCTTAATCCTAACGAGATCCTCTGGAAACACCATATATTTT. Translating it yields CASSLILTRSSGNTIYF.

V usage is TRBV9 and J usage is TRBJ2-1; D not certain. Germline values: CDR1 SGDLS, CDR2 YYNGEE. This CDR3 comprises 15 residues. V lost 1 base, J lost 0 bases, and 8 bases lay in between. As DNA, the CDR3 is TGTGCCAGCAGCGTAAGCCCGAGCTCCTACAATGAGCAGTTCTTC. Amino acid sequence: CASSVSPSSYNEQFF.

In this sample, this clone turned up once. The chain carries TRBV19 and TRBJ1-5; unclear D gene. Trimming pared 7 bases from V and 3 bases from J, leaving 19 bases between. Germline CDR1 reads LNHDA; CDR2 reads SQIVND (reference sequence). CDR3 length: 16 amino acids. CDR3 amino acids: CASTPPGGSNNQPQHF. The CDR3 DNA reads as TGTGCCAGTACCCCCCCCGGCGGCAGCAACAATCAGCCCCAGCATTTT.

The genes are TRBV6-5 and TRBJ2-4; 7 nucleotides match TRBD2. CDR1 is MNHEY, CDR2 SVGAGI, per germline. The CDR3 spans 15 residues. Trimming cost V 3 bases and J 3 bases; bases outside gene matches: 5. CDR3 residues: CASSYFGGDKNIQYF. DNA of the CDR3: TGTGCCAGCAGTTATTTTGGGGGGGACAAAAACATTCAGTACTTC.

The chain uses TRBV5-4 and TRBJ1-2, with D hard to call. Trimming cost V 5 bases and J 3 bases, with 11 bases left between them. The germline gives CDR1 SGHNT, CDR2 YYREEE (reference sequence). The CDR3 contains 13 residues. The CDR3 DNA reads as TGTGCCAGCAGACTGGCCGGGGACTATGGCTACACCTTC. Protein sequence: CASRLAGDYGYTF.

This clone was recorded only once. The J gene is TRBJ2-7, the V gene TRBV9; TRBD1 aligns across 8 bases. The CDR3 has 15 amino acids. Trimming cost V 1 base and J 2 bases; bases outside gene matches: 5. Germline V gives CDR1 SGDLS, CDR2 YYNGEE. This chain's CDR3 is CASSVTGTGTYEQYF. The CDR3 DNA reads TGTGCCAGCAGCGTAACCGGGACAGGTACCTACGAGCAGTACTTC.

The chain links TRBV6-5 to TRBJ1-6; 9 bases match TRBD1. CDR1 MNHEY and CDR2 SVGAGI come from the germline V gene. The CDR3 length is 14 residues. Germline trimming cut 6 bases from V and 10 bases from J; bases unmatched to any gene: 7. The CDR3 DNA reads TGTGCCAGCAGCGGGACAGGGCTTGCATCACCCCTCCACTTT. Translation gives CASSGTGLASPLHF.

The V call is TRBV2, the J call TRBJ1-4, with 9 bases lining up with TRBD1. This CDR3 has 14 amino acids. The V segment lost 6 bases and the J segment 4 bases; nucleotides outside the gene matches: 3. Germline CDR1 SNHLY, CDR2 FYNNEI. For the CDR3, the DNA is TGTGCCAGCAGACAGGGGGCGAGTAATGAAAAACTGTTTTTT. Its protein is CASRQGASNEKLFF.

This chain connects TRBV2 to TRBJ2-5; D not certain. This CDR3 is built from 13 residues. Trimming stripped 4 bases from V and 4 bases from J, with 10 bases between. The germline CDR1 and CDR2 sequences are SNHLY and FYNNEI. In DNA form, the CDR3 reads TGTGCCAGCAGTGCCACTCCCTCAGAGACCCAGTACTTC. It encodes CASSATPSETQYF.

The V and J genes are TRBV6-4 and TRBJ2-1; 10 bases line up with TRBD1. J was trimmed by 7 bases and V by 6 bases; bases with no gene match: 6. Germline CDR1 is MRHNA and CDR2 is SNTAGT. The CDR3 totals 14 residues. The CDR3 loop is CASRPGQGLNEQFF. CDR3 sequence (DNA): TGTGCCAGCAGACCGGGACAGGGGTTGAATGAGCAGTTCTTC.

This chain joins TRBV5-6 and TRBJ2-7; D might be TRBD2 (5 bases). V lost 4 bases and J lost 3, with 8 bases in between. This CDR3 region has 12 residues. Germline V CDR1 and CDR2: SGHDT, YYEEEE. CDR3 nucleotide sequence: TGTGCCAGCAGCCTAGCCAGCTACGAGCAGTACTTC. It is translated as CASSLASYEQYF.

This clone was seen only a few times. The genes are TRBV10-1 and TRBJ2-1, with D possibly TRBD2 on 6 matching bases. This CDR3 region has 12 residues. Germline lookup yields CDR1 WNHNN and CDR2 SYGVQD (reference sequence). Trimming pared 4 bases from V and 12 bases from J, leaving 13 bases between. CDR3 DNA sequence: TGCGCCAGCAGTGCTCCCGACGGGGGGCAGTTCTTC. Amino acid sequence: CASSAPDGGQFF.

The chain couples TRBV30 to TRBJ2-3, with no clear D. Germline values: CDR1 GTSNPN, CDR2 SVGIG (reference sequence). V gave up 3 bases and J gave up 3 bases, with 7 bases separating them. The CDR3 loop spans 12 amino acids. The CDR3 protein is CAWSTGTDTQYF. CDR3 nucleotides: TGTGCCTGGAGCACTGGTACAGATACGCAGTATTTT.

CDR3 bases: TGTGCCAGTAGTATAGGCGGCAGGGCTGTTCAGCCCCAGCATTTT. Protein product: CASSIGGRAVQPQHF. V gene TRBV19 combines with J gene TRBJ1-5; D perhaps matches TRBD1 (5 bases). Germline CDR1 is LNHDA and CDR2 is SQIVND (reference sequence). V dropped 1 base and J dropped 6 bases, with 13 bases sitting between them. The CDR3 length is 15 residues.

This clone was seen a few times. This chain joins TRBV9 and TRBJ1-1, with D perhaps matching TRBD1 (6 bases). The V and J ends lost 3 bases and 3 bases respectively, with 9 bases between them. CDR1 and CDR2 from the germline V gene are SGDLS and YYNGEE. This CDR3 spans 13 amino acids. DNA of the CDR3: TGTGCCAGCAGCGCACAGGGTCACACTGAAGCTTTCTTT. Translating it yields CASSAQGHTEAFF.

J is TRBJ2-5 and V is TRBV5-1, with 10 positions matching TRBD1. The CDR3 has 15 residues. The V gene's germline CDR1 is SGHRS and CDR2 YFSETQ. Trimming at V came to 4 bases and at J to 2 bases, leaving 5 bases not matched to a gene. Written as DNA, the CDR3 is TGCGCCAGCAGCGACCGGGACAGGGGTCAAGAGACCCAGTACTTC. Its translation is CASSDRDRGQETQYF. The complete variable domain, with remaining parts taken from reference TRBV5-1 and TRBJ2-5, reads KAGVTQTPRYLIKTRGQQVTLSCSPISGHRSVSWYQQTPGQGLQFLFEYFSETQRNKGNFPGRFSGRQFSNSRSEMNVSTLELGDSALYLCASSDRDRGQETQYFGPGTRLLVL.

The chain carries TRBV6-1 and TRBJ2-3; D unclear. Germline lookup yields CDR1 MNHNS and CDR2 SASEGT. V was shortened by 1 base and J by 0 bases, with 8 bases between the two germline ends. CDR3 length equals 15 residues. CDR3 bases: TGTGCCAGCAGTGAAGGTACATCGAGCACAGATACGCAGTATTTT. As protein: CASSEGTSSTDTQYF.

V is TRBV5-1 and J is TRBJ1-4; 7 positions agree with TRBD1. The CDR3 loop spans 13 amino acids. V shed 3 bases, J shed 6 bases, and the junction held 2 bases outside the gene matches. The V gene's germline CDR1 is SGHRS and CDR2 YFSETQ. The CDR3 spells CASSSGTDEKLFF. CDR3 in DNA: TGCGCCAGCAGCTCGGGGACAGATGAAAAACTGTTTTTT.

This clone was detected once. The CDR3 loop reads CASSGRGIGYTF. CDR3 coding DNA: TGTGCCAGCAGCGGACGGGGGATTGGCTACACCTTC. The chain links TRBV6-5 to TRBJ1-2; TRBD1 might be the D (5 bases). Germline V lookup: CDR1 MNHEY, CDR2 SVGAGI. There are 12 residues in the CDR3. V was cut by 6 bases and J by 7 bases, with 12 bases left in between.